Included here is one TCR beta chain sequence, with context. Its antigen is unknown. Some clones are missing from TCRdb's copy, which holds only in-frame ones; the method was immunoSEQ multiplex PCR. The sample includes about 58,000 clones, roughly 84% of them seen just once. V lost 4 bases and J lost 2; bases outside the gene matches: 3. The length of the CDR3 is 15 residues. Germline V lookup: CDR1 SEHNR, CDR2 FQNEAQ (reference sequence). This sample is part of a study of OX40 agonist ivuxolimab in advanced cancers. Overall study context: Of the patients, three showed partial responses, one with hepatocellular carcinoma and two with cutaneous melanoma.

Points from the study as a whole: The antigen specificity of the peripheral T cells (those that were expanded) was not determined. Clonal expansion by week 6 occurred in CD4+ and CD8+ blood T cells (at 0.1 to 3.0 mg/kg).

The source material was CD4+ or CD8+ T cells sorted from blood, sampled in a trial of the OX40 agonist ivuxolimab. V usage is TRBV7-9 and J usage is TRBJ1-3; 9 bases map to TRBD1. The TCR comes from an adult with an advanced solid tumor such as melanoma, head and neck, liver or kidney cancer. CDR3 sequence (DNA): TGTGCCAGCAGCTCATGGACAGGGGCTGGAAACACCATATATTTT. Its translation: CASSSWTGAGNTIYF. Together with reference TRBV7-9 and TRBJ1-3, the CDR3 gives the full variable domain: DTGVSQNPRHKITKRGQNVTFRCDPISEHNRLYWYRQTLGQGPEFLTYFQNEAQLEKSRLLSDRFSAERPKGSFSTLEIQRTEQGDSAMYLCASSSWTGAGNTIYFGEGSWLTVV.